The 20 T cell receptor beta chains given below trace back to one sample, sequenced in a study of blood T cell repertoires in COVID-19. Here immunoSEQ multiplex PCR was the method, and the copy in TCRdb shows in-frame clones only, minus some. The table records 95,000 to 110,000 clones, 75% to 95% of them present only once. Sample: peripheral blood. All receptors come from a human donor in a cohort sampled during active COVID-19.

The chain links TRBV6-6 to TRBJ1-6; D gene unclear. Germline CDR1 reads MNHNY; CDR2 reads SVGAGI (reference sequence). The ends were cut back, 0 bases at V and 6 bases at J, with 9 bases in the middle. The CDR3 spans 15 residues. CDR3 in DNA: TGTGCCAGCAGTTACTCGAGTCGGAGTAATTCACCCCTCCACTTT. It translates to CASSYSSRSNSPLHF.

This chain links TRBV7-2 with TRBJ2-7; 11 nucleotides match TRBD2. The CDR3 runs to 16 residues. CDR1 and CDR2 (germline): SGHTA, FQGNSA. The V and J ends lost 5 bases and 0 bases, in that order; junction bases with no gene match: 6. CDR3: CASSLSGTSGSYEQYF. CDR3 coding DNA: TGTGCCAGCAGCCTCTCGGGGACTAGCGGCTCCTACGAGCAGTACTTC.

The V and J genes are TRBV6-6 and TRBJ2-2; TRBD1 might be the D (5 bases). CDR3 length: 14 residues. V dropped 5 bases and J dropped 4 bases, with 11 bases sitting between them. Per the germline V gene, CDR1 is MNHNY and CDR2 is SVGAGI (reference sequence). This CDR3 reads CASSRRQSTGELFF. In DNA form, the CDR3 reads TGTGCCAGCAGTAGAAGACAGTCCACCGGGGAGCTGTTTTTT.

This clone has a handful of counts. The chain couples TRBV18 to TRBJ1-6, with TRBD1 matching over 9 bases. The CDR3 is 15 residues long. Unmatched junction bases numbered 4, after V lost 3 bases and J lost 7 bases. Germline assignment: CDR1 KGHSH and CDR2 LQKENI. The CDR3 sequence is CASSPGGQGNSPLHF. CDR3 nucleotides: TGTGCCAGCTCACCGGGGGGACAGGGAAATTCACCCCTCCACTTT.

The chain links TRBV28 to TRBJ1-2; 9 nucleotides align to TRBD1. Germline V CDR1 and CDR2: MDHEN, SYDVKM. The ends lost 1 base at V and 0 bases at J; junction bases unmatched: 27. The length of the CDR3 is 24 residues. CDR3 sequence (DNA): TGTGCCAGCAGTTTATTTGACCCTACTGCAATTTACAGGGGGCGACATTTAGCTAACTATGGCTACACCTTC. Translated, it gives CASSLFDPTAIYRGRHLANYGYTF.

This clone was found once. J is TRBJ1-5 and V is TRBV18; TRBD1 matches 9 bases. The CDR3 runs 15 residues. The junction had 3 bases not matched to a gene; V was cut back by 0 bases and J by 6 bases. Germline V gene data show CDR1 as KGHSH and CDR2 as LQKENI. The CDR3 sequence is CASSPPGTGSQPQHF. CDR3 nucleotides: TGTGCCAGCTCACCACCCGGGACAGGGTCTCAGCCCCAGCATTTT.

The V call is TRBV4-1, the J call TRBJ1-2; TRBD1 matches at 10 bases. CDR3 length: 16 residues. The ends lost 4 bases at V and 8 bases at J; junction bases unmatched: 13. Germline values: CDR1 MGHRA, CDR2 YSYEKL. For the CDR3, the DNA is TGCGCCAGCAGCCTACTACCGGGACAGGGGTTGTTGGGCTACACCTTC. Amino acid sequence: CASSLLPGQGLLGYTF.

In its sample, this clone was seen a few times. This chain links TRBV5-6 with TRBJ2-7; TRBD1 matches at 8 bases. In germline, CDR1 is SGHDT, CDR2 YYEEEE. The CDR3 covers 16 residues. The junction had 14 bases not matched to a gene; V was cut back by 4 bases and J by 5 bases. CDR3 nucleotide sequence: TGTGCCAGCAGCCTTCTGGGACAGGCGGTTCCGAACGAGCAGTACTTC. As protein: CASSLLGQAVPNEQYF.

In regard to this clone: Other DNA sequences in this sample translate to the same CDR3. This chain uses TRBV7-2 with TRBJ1-4, with 8 bases lining up with TRBD1. The germline gives CDR1 SGHTA, CDR2 FQGNSA. V trimming: 5 bases; J trimming: 7 bases; junction bases outside the gene matches: 6. The CDR3 is 14 amino acids. CDR3 sequence (DNA): TGTGCCAGCAGCCTCAGGGGGCGACCTGAAAAACTGTTTTTT. It encodes CASSLRGRPEKLFF.

The gene calls are TRBV4-3 and TRBJ2-3; D is uncertain. The germline V gene encodes CDR1 LGHNA and CDR2 YSLEER. The CDR3 sequence is 14 residues long. V was clipped by 1 base and J by 2 bases, with 7 bases between them. CDR3 coding DNA: TGCGCCAGCAGCCAAGGGCGGTACACAGATACGCAGTATTTT. Its translation is CASSQGRYTDTQYF.

The V and J genes are TRBV4-2 and TRBJ2-3; maybe TRBD2 (6 bases). Trimming shortened V by 0 bases and J by 3 bases, and 16 bases separated the two germline ends. From germline, CDR1 is LGHNA and CDR2 YNFKEQ. The CDR3 has 17 residues. The CDR3 DNA is TGTGCCAGCAGCCAAGAAACGGGCGGGACTGCTACAGATACGCAGTATTTT. This sequence encodes CASSQETGGTATDTQYF.

The chain combines TRBV5-5 with TRBJ2-1; D gene ambiguous. With 0 bases removed from V and 9 bases from J, the gap between germline ends came to 4 bases. There are 11 residues in the CDR3. Germline V lookup: CDR1 SGHKS, CDR2 YYEKEE (reference sequence). The CDR3 sequence is CASSLGGEQFF. The CDR3, as DNA: TGTGCCAGCAGCTTGGGAGGTGAGCAGTTCTTC.

The chain employs TRBV27 and TRBJ1-1, with TRBD1 identical over 8 bases. Germline CDR1 is MNHEY and CDR2 is SMNVEV (reference sequence). CDR3 length equals 14 residues. V was pared by 3 bases and J by 4 bases, with 4 bases of the junction left unmatched. Here the CDR3 DNA reads TGTGCCAGCAGTTTTCAGGGGGCGGGCACTGAAGCTTTCTTT. It codes for CASSFQGAGTEAFF.

The chain carries TRBV10-3 and TRBJ1-2; 7 bases fit TRBD1. CDR3 length: 14 residues. V was pared by 3 bases and J by 6 bases, with 7 bases of the junction left unmatched. CDR1 is ENHRY and CDR2 is SYGVKD in the germline V gene. The CDR3 region has the DNA TGTGCCATCAGTGAACAGGGGACGGTTCATGGCTACACCTTC. It encodes CAISEQGTVHGYTF.

The chain employs TRBV7-9 and TRBJ2-3, with unresolved D. The CDR3 loop spans 15 amino acids. V lost 7 bases and J lost 0, with 14 bases in between. CDR1 and CDR2 from the germline V gene are SEHNR and FQNEAQ (reference sequence). CDR3 sequence (DNA): TGTGCCAGCATCCCCCAGCTAGTGAGCACAGATACGCAGTATTTT. The encoded protein is CASIPQLVSTDTQYF. Using reference TRBV7-9 and TRBJ2-3 for the parts outside the CDR3, the full variable domain is DTGVSQNPRHKITKRGQNVTFRCDPISEHNRLYWYRQTLGQGPEFLTYFQNEAQLEKSRLLSDRFSAERPKGSFSTLEIQRTEQGDSAMYLCASIPQLVSTDTQYFGPGTRLTVL.

The count of this clone is one. The chain carries TRBV27 and TRBJ2-1; D call uncertain. CDR3 size: 11 residues. V lost 8 bases to trimming and J lost 4 bases, with 6 bases between them. The germline CDR1 and CDR2 sequences are MNHEY and SMNVEV (reference sequence). The CDR3 loop reads CASQRYNEQFF. The CDR3 coding sequence is TGTGCCAGCCAGAGGTACAATGAGCAGTTCTTC.

This chain connects TRBV6-2 or TRBV6-3 to TRBJ1-6; maybe TRBD1 (5 bases). CDR3 length: 15 residues. V was clipped by 4 bases and J by 9 bases, with 16 bases between them. Germline CDR1 reads MNHEY; CDR2 reads SVGEGT. CDR3 in amino acids: CASSSWGRIGSPLHF. CDR3 nucleotide sequence: TGTGCCAGCAGTTCGTGGGGCAGGATAGGTTCACCCCTCCACTTT.

This clone was observed a handful of times. The V call is TRBV3-1 (or the pseudogene TRBV3-2), the J call TRBJ1-5, with D unresolved. The V end lost 3 bases, the J end lost 4 bases, and 13 bases lay between the germline ends. The CDR3 is 15 amino acids. CDR1 and CDR2 from the germline V gene are LGHDT and YNNKEL (reference sequence). The CDR3 DNA is TGTGCCAGCAGCCACGGCCGGGGTCATAATCAGCCCCAGCATTTT. Protein: CASSHGRGHNQPQHF.

The chain has TRBV3-1 (or the pseudogene TRBV3-2) and TRBJ1-1; D is undetermined. Germline values: CDR1 LGHDT, CDR2 YNNKEL (reference sequence). CDR3 size: 14 residues. V lost 7 bases, J lost 0 bases, and 12 bases lay in between. This chain's CDR3 is CASTLNGVNTEAFF. The CDR3 DNA is TGTGCCAGCACCCTGAATGGAGTGAACACTGAAGCTTTCTTT.

The chain joins TRBV6-5 to TRBJ2-1; a weak D match, TRBD2 (5 bases). Trimming removed 0 bases from V and 10 bases from J, with 16 bases in between. Germline CDR1 MNHEY, CDR2 SVGAGI. CDR3 length: 15 amino acids. The CDR3 DNA reads as TGTGCCAGCAGTTACTCTCGCGGGTCCCTTTTGGAGCAGTTCTTC. Its translation: CASSYSRGSLLEQFF.